This T cell receptor (beta chain) derives from a study of blood T cells in healthy people across ages. General study points: Diversity was higher, and naive CD4+ cells more numerous, in long-lived donors than in aged donors. Older age coincided with a roughly linear decline in TCR beta diversity per million T cells.

Per germline, CDR1 MDHEN and CDR2 SYDVKM. The CDR3 consists of 11 residues. V shed 7 bases and J shed 4 bases, with 8 bases lying between them. Drawn from each donor were 8.5 to 10 milliliters of peripheral blood. This clonotype has just one count. As yet, its antigen is unknown. A J-beta primer mix and a sample-barcoded 5' primer were used in a second PCR of roughly 6 to 12 cycles. The template-switch adaptor, which had 12 random nucleotides, put a tag on each cDNA molecule. TCRdb passed the 5' RACE reads through MiXCR, listing each CDR3 protein once. The data show 650,000 or so distinct CDR3 sequences, 40% to 65% seen once.

This receptor was obtained from a woman of 80 years or more in good health. The sample consisted of blood. This sequence joins TRBV28 and TRBJ2-7; D gene ambiguous. The CDR3 sequence is CASIDRYEQYF. The CDR3 DNA reads as TGTGCCAGCATCGATAGGTACGAGCAGTACTTC.